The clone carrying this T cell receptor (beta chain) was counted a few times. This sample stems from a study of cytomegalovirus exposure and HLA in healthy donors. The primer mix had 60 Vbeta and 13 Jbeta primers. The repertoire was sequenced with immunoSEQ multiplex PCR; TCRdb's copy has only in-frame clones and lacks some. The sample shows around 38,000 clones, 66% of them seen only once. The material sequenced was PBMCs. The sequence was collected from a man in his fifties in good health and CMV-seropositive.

CDR3 in amino acids: CASSDGQGARGYTF. CDR3 sequence (DNA): TGTGCCAGCAGTGACGGACAGGGGGCGCGGGGCTACACCTTC. The gene calls are TRBV6-1 and TRBJ1-2, with 11 nucleotides matching TRBD1. CDR1 and CDR2 from the germline V gene are MNHNS and SASEGT. V lost 3 bases to trimming and J lost 8 bases; unmatched junction nucleotides: 5. The CDR3 spans 14 residues.